This TCR beta chain was retrieved from a study of tumor-infiltrating lymphocytes in primary liver carcinoma. Overall study context: The neoplasms were of stage T1-T3 N0M0, with dimensions of roughly 4 to 11 cm across. Productive TCRbeta read yields ran from roughly 3.6 to 7.5 million per sample and were similar between tissues. General study results and limits: Tumors had a top-250-clone fraction that was significantly higher than blood (p = 0.039).

Details on this clonotype: Its antigen remains unidentified.

Trimming at V came to 8 bases and at J to 7 bases, leaving 14 bases not matched to a gene. The CDR3 spans 14 residues. Germline-derived CDR1 and CDR2 are SQVTM and ANQGSEA. Joint extraction of RNA and DNA used roughly 20-32 mg of bulk tissue that was unsorted. From 400 to 500 ng total RNA, TCR beta cDNA was generated with a primer in the constant region. Slightly modified ARM-PCR, run as three nested multiplex PCR rounds, produced the TCR beta libraries. The study ran its first two PCR rounds for 9 to 10 cycles each, using TRBV1-TRBV30 forward primers and a C-beta reverse primer. TCRdb recomputed calls from the multiplex PCR reads with MiXCR, one row per CDR3 protein. Here the sample spans about 74,000 distinct CDR3 sequences, more than 60% being singletons.

This chain joins TRBV29-1 and TRBJ1-1, with 9 bases identical to TRBD1. The clonotype originates from a middle-aged man with primary liver carcinoma and hepatitis B virus infection. Sequencing was done on a sample of liver tumor tissue from sampling region 4. Specified subset: tumor region T4, right-lateral pole. Written as DNA, the CDR3 is TGCAGCATTGGGAGGACAGGACAGGGGAATGAAGCTTTCTTT. This gives the protein CSIGRTGQGNEAFF.